This TCR beta chain stems from a study of cytomegalovirus exposure and HLA in healthy donors. About the study: From HLA-typed donors, an early data release held approximately 85 million unique TCRs.

V shed 3 bases and J shed 9 bases, with 22 bases lying between them. Germline CDR1 and CDR2: SGDLS and YYNGEE. This CDR3 has 16 amino acids. A multiplex PCR was run with 60 Vbeta primers and 13 Jbeta primers. Sequencing used immunoSEQ multiplex PCR; TCRdb keeps in-frame clones, though not all of them. Found here are just under 150,000 clones, 80% to 85% of them singletons; the top ten hold roughly 2.9%. The sequenced sample consisted of PBMCs. The chain carries TRBV9 and TRBJ2-1; D might be TRBD2 (5 bases). The sequence was obtained from a woman aged 25-40 years in good health and CMV-seronegative. The CDR3 sequence: CASSAVPGIGVGEQFF. The CDR3 nucleotides are TGTGCCAGCAGCGCAGTACCGGGGATTGGGGTGGGTGAGCAGTTCTTC.